This T cell receptor (beta chain) was identified in a study of CD8 T cells in ankylosing spondylitis. The study's findings and limits: Significant enrichment of disease-linked clones was reported in matched ankylosing spondylitis synovial fluid.

The CDR3 contains 13 residues. From germline, CDR1 is WSHSY and CDR2 SAAADI. Quantitative 5'-RACE was performed with molecular barcodes, and it yielded the TCR beta libraries. TCRdb called the 5' RACE reads again in MiXCR, with one record for every CDR3 protein. The sample lists roughly 38,000 distinct CDR3 sequences, over 9% occurring once. This clonotype was seen repeatedly, ten times or more. Its antigen is still unknown. A read error may produce the germline difference seen at one junction end. The sequenced sample was blood, either unsorted or a sorted T cell fraction (not recorded which). The rearrangement links TRBV10-2 to TRBJ1-1; D remains ambiguous. The receptor was isolated from a male donor with ankylosing spondylitis or in good health (not recorded which). The CDR3 region has the DNA TGCGCCAGCAGTGAGTCTAAATCTCGAACGGCGAACTTT. This encodes CASSESKSRTANF.